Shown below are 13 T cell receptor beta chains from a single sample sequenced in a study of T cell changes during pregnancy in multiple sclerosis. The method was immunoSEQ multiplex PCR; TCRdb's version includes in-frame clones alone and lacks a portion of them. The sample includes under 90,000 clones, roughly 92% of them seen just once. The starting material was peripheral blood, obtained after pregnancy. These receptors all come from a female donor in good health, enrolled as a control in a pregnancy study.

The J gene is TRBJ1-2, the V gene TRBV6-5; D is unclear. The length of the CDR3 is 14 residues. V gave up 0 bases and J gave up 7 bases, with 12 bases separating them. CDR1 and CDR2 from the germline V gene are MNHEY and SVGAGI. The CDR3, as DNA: TGTGCCAGCAGTTACTCGGGCAGGTACAGTGGCTACACCTTC. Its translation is CASSYSGRYSGYTF.

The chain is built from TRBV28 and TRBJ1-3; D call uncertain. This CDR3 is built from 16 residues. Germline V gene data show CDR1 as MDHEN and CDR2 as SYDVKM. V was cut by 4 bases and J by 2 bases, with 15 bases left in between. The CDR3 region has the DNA TGTGCCAGCAGTTCCCCCCCCCTGGGCGCTGGAAACACCATATATTTT. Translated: CASSSPPLGAGNTIYF. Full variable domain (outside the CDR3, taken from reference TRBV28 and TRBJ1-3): DVKVTQSSRYLVKRTGEKVFLECVQDMDHENMFWYRQDPGLGLRLIYFSYDVKMKEKGDIPEGYSVSREKKERFSLILESASTNQTSMYLCASSSPPLGAGNTIYFGEGSWLTVV.

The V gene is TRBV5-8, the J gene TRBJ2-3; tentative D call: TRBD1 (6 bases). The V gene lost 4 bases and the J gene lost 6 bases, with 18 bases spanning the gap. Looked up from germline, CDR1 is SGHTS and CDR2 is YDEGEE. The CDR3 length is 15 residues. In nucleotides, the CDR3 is TGTGCCAGCAGCCCCTCATTGACAGGATGGGATACGCAGTATTTT. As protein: CASSPSLTGWDTQYF.

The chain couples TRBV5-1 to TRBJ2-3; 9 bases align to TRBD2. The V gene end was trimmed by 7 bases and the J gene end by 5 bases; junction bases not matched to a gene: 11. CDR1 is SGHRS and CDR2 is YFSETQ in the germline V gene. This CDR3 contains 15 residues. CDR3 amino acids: CASREQAGGRDTQYF. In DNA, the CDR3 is TGCGCCAGCCGGGAGCAAGCGGGGGGCAGAGATACGCAGTATTTT. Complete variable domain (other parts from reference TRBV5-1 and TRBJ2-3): KAGVTQTPRYLIKTRGQQVTLSCSPISGHRSVSWYQQTPGQGLQFLFEYFSETQRNKGNFPGRFSGRQFSNSRSEMNVSTLELGDSALYLCASREQAGGRDTQYFGPGTRLTVL.

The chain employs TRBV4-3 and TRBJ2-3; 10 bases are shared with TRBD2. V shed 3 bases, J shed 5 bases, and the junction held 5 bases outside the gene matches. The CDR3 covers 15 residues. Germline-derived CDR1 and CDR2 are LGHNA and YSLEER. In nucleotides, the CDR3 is TGCGCCAGCAGCCAGGCTAGCGGGAGTATAGATACGCAGTATTTT. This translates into CASSQASGSIDTQYF.

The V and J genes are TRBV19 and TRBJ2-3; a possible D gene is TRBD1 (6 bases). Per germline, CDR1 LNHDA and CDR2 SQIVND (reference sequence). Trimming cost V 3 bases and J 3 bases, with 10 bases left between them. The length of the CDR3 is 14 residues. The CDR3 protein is CASSMGTTTDTQYF. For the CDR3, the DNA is TGTGCCAGTAGTATGGGGACAACTACAGATACGCAGTATTTT.

CDR3 loop: CASSKHRRETYEQYF. The CDR3, as DNA: TGTGCCAGCAGCAAGCACCGACGGGAAACCTACGAGCAGTACTTC. This sequence joins TRBV5-4 and TRBJ2-7; D possibly corresponds to TRBD2 (5 bases). CDR1 SGHNT and CDR2 YYREEE come from the germline V gene (reference sequence). The CDR3 contains 15 residues. V lost 4 bases, J lost 2 bases, and 16 bases lay in between.

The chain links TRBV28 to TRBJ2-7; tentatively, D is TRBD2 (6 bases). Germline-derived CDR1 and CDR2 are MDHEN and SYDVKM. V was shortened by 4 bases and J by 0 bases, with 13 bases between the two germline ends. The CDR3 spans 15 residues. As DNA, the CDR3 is TGTGCCAGCAGTTCCCCGGGACTTAGCTCCTACGAGCAGTACTTC. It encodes CASSSPGLSSYEQYF.

The CDR3 DNA is TGTGCCAGCCAGGACTCTACTAGCACAGATACGCAGTATTTT. Translating gives CASQDSTSTDTQYF. The chain carries TRBV25-1 and TRBJ2-3, with a possible D match to TRBD2 (5 bases). V lost 8 bases to trimming and J lost 0 bases, with 12 bases between them. CDR3 size: 14 residues. Per germline, CDR1 MGHDK and CDR2 SYGVNS.

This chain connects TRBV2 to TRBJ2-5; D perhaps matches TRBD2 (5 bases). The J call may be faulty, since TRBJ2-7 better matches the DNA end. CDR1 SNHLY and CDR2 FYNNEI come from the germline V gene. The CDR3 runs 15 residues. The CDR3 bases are TGTGCCAGCAGTGAAGAGGCGGGCCTTGGCTACGAGCAGTACTTC. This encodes CASSEEAGLGYEQYF.

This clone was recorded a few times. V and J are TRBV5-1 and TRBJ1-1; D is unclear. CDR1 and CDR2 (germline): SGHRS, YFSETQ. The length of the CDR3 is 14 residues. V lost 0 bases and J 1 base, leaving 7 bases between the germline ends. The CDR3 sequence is CASSLEAGNTEAFF. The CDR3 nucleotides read TGCGCCAGCAGCTTGGAGGCAGGGAACACTGAAGCTTTCTTT.

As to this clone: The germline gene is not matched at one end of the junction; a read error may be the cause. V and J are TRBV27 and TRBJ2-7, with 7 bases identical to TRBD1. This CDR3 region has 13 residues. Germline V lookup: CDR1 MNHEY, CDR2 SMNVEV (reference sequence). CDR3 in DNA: TGTGCCGGCAGTTACAGGGGCTCCTACGAGCAGTACTTC. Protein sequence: CAGSYRGSYEQYF.

The CDR3 bases are TGTGCCAGCAGTCGATTCCCGGGACTTCAACTCTCAACTAATGAAAAACTGTTTTTT. Protein: CASSRFPGLQLSTNEKLFF. The chain is built from TRBV27 and TRBJ1-4, with D perhaps matching TRBD1 (5 bases). The CDR3 length is 19 residues. V lost 5 bases and J 0 bases, leaving 22 bases between the germline ends. From germline, CDR1 is MNHEY and CDR2 SMNVEV (reference sequence).